The sequence of this T cell receptor beta chain was determined in a study of blood T cell repertoires in COVID-19. Study-level information: T cells, B-cell-depleted T cells, or PBMCs supplied cDNA or gDNA.

Libraries were prepared by immunoSEQ multiplex PCR; TCRdb keeps only in-frame clonotypes and omits some of them. Of a few hundred thousand clones listed, about 85% are singletons. The CDR3 runs to 13 residues. V gave up 6 bases and J gave up 2 bases, with 10 bases separating them. Germline lookup yields CDR1 MNHEY and CDR2 SMNVEV (reference sequence). The chain carries TRBV27 and TRBJ1-2; D is perhaps TRBD1 (6 bases). The TCR originated in a woman aged 18-35 years with acute or convalescent COVID-19. Sequencing was done on a sample of peripheral blood. CDR3 DNA: TGTGCCAGCAGAATCGGACAGAACTATGGCTACACCTTC. This encodes CASRIGQNYGYTF.